This T cell receptor (beta chain) was retrieved from a study of OX40 agonist ivuxolimab in advanced cancers. Study as a whole: Patients took ivuxolimab, an agonistic anti-OX40 (CD134) antibody. Whole-study findings and limits: By week 6 at 0.1 to 3.0 mg/kg, blood CD4+ and CD8+ T cells had expanded clonally.

TCRdb keeps only in-frame clones here, not all; method: immunoSEQ multiplex PCR. The data show under 100,000 clones, 70% to 90% seen once. As for this clone: Its antigen is not known.

There are 13 residues in the CDR3. With V trimmed by 8 bases and J by 15 bases, 14 bases remained unmatched. CDR1 and CDR2 (germline): SQVTM, ANQGSEA. The sequences come from CD4+ or CD8+ T cells sorted from blood, collected in a trial of the OX40 agonist ivuxolimab. The chain has TRBV29-1 and TRBJ2-1; 12 nucleotides align to TRBD2. This sequence was found in an adult with an advanced solid tumor such as melanoma, head and neck, liver or kidney cancer. The CDR3 nucleotides are TGCAGCTCCATACCCCGACTAGCGGGAGAGGCGTTCTTC. Translation: CSSIPRLAGEAFF.